In this sample, the clone carrying this T cell receptor (beta chain) turned up a few times. These data belong to a study of CD8 T cells in Susac syndrome. V gave up 5 bases and J gave up 3 bases, with 10 bases separating them. Germline CDR1 reads MNHNS; CDR2 reads SASEGT. This CDR3 is 13 amino acids long. CD8+ and CD4+ T cells from blood underwent TCR beta sequencing. Included as multiple sclerosis controls were treatment-naive patients who had stable or active relapsing-remitting disease. Random hexamers served to reverse transcribe about 0.5 to 1 ug RNA. A multiplex approach, immunoSEQ multiplex PCR, amplified TCR beta CDR3 across 54 Vbeta and 13 Jbeta. TCRdb analysed the immunoSEQ multiplex PCR reads with MiXCR anew, one entry per CDR3 protein. This table holds about 400,000 distinct CDR3 sequences, more than 80% found once.

The sample consisted of CD8+ T cells from PBMCs. This chain uses TRBV6-1 with TRBJ1-2, with D uncertain. The sequence was collected from a human donor with multiple sclerosis. CDR3 protein: CASSTTGDYGYTF. The CDR3, as DNA: TGTGCCAGCAGTACCACGGGTGACTATGGCTACACCTTC.